This is a list of T cell receptor beta chains from one sample in a study of T cell repertoires in cytomegalovirus infection. These receptors are not linked to any known antigen. TCRdb used MiXCR to reprocess the reads, holding one entry per CDR3 protein. The profile shows around 200,000 distinct CDR3 sequences, 35% to 40% of them singletons. The material was CD8+ T cells from cultured PBMCs, obtained from culture after CMV antigen stimulation. These receptors all come from a human donor in good health (CMV status not recorded). Some clones in this sample may be carry-over from other donors' samples. Each CDR3 is given with its conserved first and last residue. The D gene is left open where the match is weak. Clone size is not always given. Where it is, it says once, few, many or a class for expanded clones.

v_gene	j_gene	abundance	d_gene	CDR3aa	CDR3nt
TRBV7-6	TRBJ2-5	few	NA	CASSLAVGGEETQYF	TGTGCCAGCAGCTTAGCTGTCGGGGGAGAAGAGACCCAGTACTTC
TRBV6-4	TRBJ1-5	NA	NA	CASSDPGRDNQPQHF	TGTGCCAGCAGTGACCCGGGACGGGACAATCAGCCCCAGCATTTT
TRBV25-1	TRBJ2-1	few	NA	CASSFTGKDEQFF	TGTGCCAGCAGTTTTACAGGGAAGGATGAGCAGTTCTTC
TRBV6-1	TRBJ1-4	many	NA	CASSDGGRGEKLFF	TGTGCCAGCAGTGATGGGGGGAGAGGGGAAAAACTGTTTTTT
TRBV20-1	TRBJ2-3	few	TRBD2	CSASPGLAETDTQYF	TGCAGTGCTAGTCCGGGACTAGCGGAAACAGATACGCAGTATTTT
TRBV7-8	TRBJ1-1	NA	NA	CASSLAVGVANIEAFF	TGTGCCAGCAGCTTAGCAGTGGGTGTCGCGAACATTGAAGCTTTCTTT
TRBV5-1	TRBJ2-1	NA	NA	CASSLGGRNEQFF	TGCGCCAGCAGCTTGGGGGGACGCAATGAGCAGTTCTTC
TRBV4-1	TRBJ2-7	NA	TRBD1	CARSQDRETGYEQYF	TGTGCCAGAAGCCAAGATAGGGAGACAGGGTACGAGCAGTACTTC
TRBV5-1	TRBJ1-2	NA	TRBD1	CASSTSGTEVYYGYTF	TGCGCCAGCAGCACCTCCGGGACAGAGGTTTACTATGGCTACACCTTC
TRBV7-4	TRBJ2-7	NA	NA	CASPPGEGAVEQYF	TGTGCCAGCCCCCCAGGAGAGGGTGCGGTGGAGCAGTACTTC
TRBV7-6	TRBJ2-3	NA	TRBD2	CASSPRTSAGTDTQYF	TGTGCCAGCAGCCCGCGGACTAGCGCGGGCACAGATACGCAGTATTTT
TRBV2	TRBJ2-7	NA	TRBD1	CASRDRKSYEQYF	TGTGCCAGCCGGGACAGGAAATCCTACGAGCAGTACTTC
TRBV29-1	TRBJ2-1	few	TRBD2	CSGSGTSSYNEQFF	TGCAGCGGTAGCGGGACGAGCTCCTACAATGAGCAGTTCTTC
TRBV7-9	TRBJ1-2	NA	NA	CASSFGDLLGYGYTF	TGTGCCAGCAGCTTCGGGGATCTTCTTGGCTATGGCTACACCTTC
TRBV2	TRBJ2-1	few	NA	CASRDLGEGNEQFF	TGTGCCAGCAGGGACCTGGGGGAAGGCAATGAGCAGTTCTTC
TRBV15	TRBJ2-5	many	NA	CATSESPLGPQETQYF	TGTGCCACCAGCGAATCCCCCCTGGGACCACAAGAGACCCAGTACTTC
TRBV7-9	TRBJ2-3	NA	TRBD1	CASSPPGQVGDTQYF	TGTGCCAGCAGCCCGCCGGGACAGGTGGGGGATACGCAGTATTTT
TRBV11-2	TRBJ2-7	few	TRBD2	CASTRMRGGYEQYF	TGTGCCAGCACCCGTATGCGGGGGGGCTACGAGCAGTACTTC
TRBV11-2	TRBJ2-1	few	NA	CASSLRLVSNEQFF	TGTGCCAGCAGCTTAAGACTAGTCAGCAATGAGCAGTTCTTC
TRBV28	TRBJ2-4	NA	NA	CASNHRDGRLKNIQYF	TGTGCCAGCAATCACCGGGACGGCCGTCTAAAAAACATTCAGTACTTC
TRBV6-1	TRBJ1-1	few	NA	CASISQGNTEAFF	TGTGCCAGCATCAGTCAGGGGAACACTGAAGCTTTCTTT
TRBV29-1	TRBJ2-3	NA	NA	CSGVTEGPGQYF	TGCAGCGGTGTGACGGAAGGACCGGGGCAGTATTTT
TRBV7-6	TRBJ2-3	many	NA	CASSFGAVGTDTQYF	TGTGCCAGCAGCTTTGGAGCGGTTGGCACAGATACGCAGTATTTT